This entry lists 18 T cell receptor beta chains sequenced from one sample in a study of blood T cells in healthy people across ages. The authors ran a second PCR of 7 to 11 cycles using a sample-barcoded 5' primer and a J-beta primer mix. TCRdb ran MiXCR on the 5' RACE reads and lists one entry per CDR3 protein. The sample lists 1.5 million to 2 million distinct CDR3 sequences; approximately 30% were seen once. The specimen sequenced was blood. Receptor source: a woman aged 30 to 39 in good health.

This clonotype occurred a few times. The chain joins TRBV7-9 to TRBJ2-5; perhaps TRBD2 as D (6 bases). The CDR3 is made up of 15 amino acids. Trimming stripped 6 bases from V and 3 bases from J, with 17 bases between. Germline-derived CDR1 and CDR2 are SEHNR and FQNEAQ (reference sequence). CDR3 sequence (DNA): TGTGCCAGCAGGTCGGTTGTCGGGAGTAAAGAGACCCAGTACTTC. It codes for CASRSVVGSKETQYF.

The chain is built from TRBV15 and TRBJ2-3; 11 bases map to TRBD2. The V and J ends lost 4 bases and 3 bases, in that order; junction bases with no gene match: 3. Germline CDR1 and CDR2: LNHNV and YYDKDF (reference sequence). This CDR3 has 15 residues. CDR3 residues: CATSITSGGTDTQYF. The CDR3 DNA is TGTGCCACCAGCATAACTAGCGGGGGAACAGATACGCAGTATTTT.

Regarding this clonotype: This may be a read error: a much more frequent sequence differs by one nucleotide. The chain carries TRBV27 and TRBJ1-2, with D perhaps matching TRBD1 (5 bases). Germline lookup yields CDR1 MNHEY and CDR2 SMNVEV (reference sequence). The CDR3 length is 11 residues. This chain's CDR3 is CASGRGYGHTF. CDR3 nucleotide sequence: TGTGCCAGCGGTAGGGGCTATGGCCACACCTTC.

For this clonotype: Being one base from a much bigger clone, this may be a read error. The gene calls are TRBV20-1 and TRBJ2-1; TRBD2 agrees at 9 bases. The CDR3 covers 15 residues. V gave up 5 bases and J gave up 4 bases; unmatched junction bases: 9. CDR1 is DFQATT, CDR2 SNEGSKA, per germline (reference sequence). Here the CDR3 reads CSASHNLAGYNEQFF. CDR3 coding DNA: TGCAGTGCTTCCCATAACCTAGCGGGATACAATGAGCAGTTCTTC.

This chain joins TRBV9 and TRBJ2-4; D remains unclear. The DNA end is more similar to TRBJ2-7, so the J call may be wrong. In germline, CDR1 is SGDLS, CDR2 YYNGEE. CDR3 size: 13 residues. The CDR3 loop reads CASTGMAYYEQYF. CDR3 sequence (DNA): TGTGCCAGCACCGGAATGGCCTACTACGAGCAGTACTTC.

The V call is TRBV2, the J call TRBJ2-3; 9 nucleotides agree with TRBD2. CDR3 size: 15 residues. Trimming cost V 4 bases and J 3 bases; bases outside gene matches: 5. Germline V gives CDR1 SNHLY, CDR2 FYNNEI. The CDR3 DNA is TGTGCCAGCAGTGCGACGGGACTAGCAACAGATACGCAGTATTTT. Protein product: CASSATGLATDTQYF. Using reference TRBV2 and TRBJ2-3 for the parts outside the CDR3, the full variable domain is EPEVTQTPSHQVTQMGQEVILRCVPISNHLYFYWYRQILGQKVEFLVSFYNNEISEKSEIFDDQFSVERPDGSNFTLKIRSTKLEDSAMYFCASSATGLATDTQYFGPGTRLTVL.

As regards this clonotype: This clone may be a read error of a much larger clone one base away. The CDR3 region has the DNA TGCAGTGCTAGAGGAGGGACAGGGGGCTACGAGCAGTTCTTC. Encoded protein: CSARGGTGGYEQFF. This rearrangement joins TRBV20-1 to TRBJ2-1; the match to TRBD1 covers 12 bases. The ends lost 1 base at V and 10 bases at J; junction bases unmatched: 5. Germline-derived CDR1 and CDR2 are DFQATT and SNEGSKA (reference sequence). The CDR3 loop spans 14 amino acids.

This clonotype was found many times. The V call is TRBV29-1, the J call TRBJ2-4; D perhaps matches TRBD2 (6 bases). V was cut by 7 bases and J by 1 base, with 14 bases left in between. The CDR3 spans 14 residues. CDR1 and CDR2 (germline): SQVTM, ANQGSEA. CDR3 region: CSAGVGGAKNIQYF. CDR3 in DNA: TGCAGCGCCGGGGTTGGAGGGGCCAAAAACATTCAGTACTTC.

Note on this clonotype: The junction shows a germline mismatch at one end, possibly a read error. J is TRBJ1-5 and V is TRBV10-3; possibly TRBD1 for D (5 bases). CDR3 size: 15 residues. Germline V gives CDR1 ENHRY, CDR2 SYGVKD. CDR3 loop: CAISDTGYSNRPQHF. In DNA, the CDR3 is TGTGCCATCAGTGATACAGGTTATAGCAATCGGCCCCAGCATTTT.

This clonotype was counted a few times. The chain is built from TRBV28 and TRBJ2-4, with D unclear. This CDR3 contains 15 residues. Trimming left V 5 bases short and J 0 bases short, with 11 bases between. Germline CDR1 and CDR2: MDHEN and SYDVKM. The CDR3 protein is CASSPPFIAKNIQYF. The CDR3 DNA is TGTGCCAGCAGTCCACCATTTATAGCCAAAAACATTCAGTACTTC.

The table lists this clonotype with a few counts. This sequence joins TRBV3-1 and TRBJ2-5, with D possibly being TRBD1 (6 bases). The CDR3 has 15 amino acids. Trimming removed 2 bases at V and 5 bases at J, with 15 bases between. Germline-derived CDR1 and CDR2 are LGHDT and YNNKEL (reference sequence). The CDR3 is CASSQWIQGGETQYF. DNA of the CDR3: TGTGCCAGCAGCCAATGGATACAGGGCGGCGAGACCCAGTACTTC.

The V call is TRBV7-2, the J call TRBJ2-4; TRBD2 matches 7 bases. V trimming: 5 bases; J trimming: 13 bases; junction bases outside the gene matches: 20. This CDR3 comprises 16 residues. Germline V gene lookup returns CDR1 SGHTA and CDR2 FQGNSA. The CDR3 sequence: CASSTASGGPYNEQYF. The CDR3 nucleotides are TGTGCCAGCAGCACGGCTAGCGGAGGCCCCTACAATGAGCAGTACTTC.

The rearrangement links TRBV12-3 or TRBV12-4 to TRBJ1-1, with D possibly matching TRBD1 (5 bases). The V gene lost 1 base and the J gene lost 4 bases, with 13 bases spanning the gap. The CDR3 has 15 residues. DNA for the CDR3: TGTGCCAGCAGTTTAGTACCACGGCAGGGCACTGAAGCTTTCTTT. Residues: CASSLVPRQGTEAFF.

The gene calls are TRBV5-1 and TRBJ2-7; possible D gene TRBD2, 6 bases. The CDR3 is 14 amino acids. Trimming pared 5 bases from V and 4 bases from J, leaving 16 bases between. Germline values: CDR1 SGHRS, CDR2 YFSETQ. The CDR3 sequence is CASRPGGVKYEQYF. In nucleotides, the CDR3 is TGCGCCAGCAGACCCGGAGGGGTCAAATACGAGCAGTACTTC.

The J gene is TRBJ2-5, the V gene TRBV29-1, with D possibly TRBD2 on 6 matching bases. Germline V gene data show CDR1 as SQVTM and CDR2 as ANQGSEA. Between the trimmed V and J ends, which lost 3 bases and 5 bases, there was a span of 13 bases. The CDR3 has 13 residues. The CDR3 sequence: CSVETSIVETQYF. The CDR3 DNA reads TGCAGCGTTGAGACTAGTATAGTGGAGACCCAGTACTTC.

Written as DNA, the CDR3 is TGTGCCAGCAGCCCGGGCCAGACAGCCTACACCGGGGAGCTGTTTTTT. Amino acid sequence: CASSPGQTAYTGELFF. The J gene is TRBJ2-2, the V gene TRBV14, with D tentatively TRBD1 (5 bases). Germline-derived CDR1 and CDR2 are SGHDN and FVKESK. The V end was cut by 4 bases, the J end by 3 bases, with 15 bases between. CDR3 size: 16 residues.

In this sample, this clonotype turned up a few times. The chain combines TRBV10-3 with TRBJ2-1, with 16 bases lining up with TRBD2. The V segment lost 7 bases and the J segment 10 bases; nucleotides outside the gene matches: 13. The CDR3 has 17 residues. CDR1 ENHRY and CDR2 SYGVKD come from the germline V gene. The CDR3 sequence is CAITPSGTSGREGEQFF. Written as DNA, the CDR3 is TGTGCCATCACCCCGTCGGGGACTAGCGGGAGGGAGGGGGAGCAGTTCTTC.

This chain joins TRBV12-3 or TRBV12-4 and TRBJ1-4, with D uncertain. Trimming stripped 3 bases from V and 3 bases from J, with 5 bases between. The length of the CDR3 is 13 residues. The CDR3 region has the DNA TGTGCCAGCAGTTTCCGGTCTAATGAAAAACTGTTTTTT. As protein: CASSFRSNEKLFF.